The entry below describes one T cell receptor beta chain. A constant-region primer primed TCR beta cDNA synthesis from roughly 500 ng of total RNA. Slightly modified ARM-PCR served as the procedure for the TCR beta libraries. These libraries came from three rounds of nested multiplex PCR. Both of the initial two PCR rounds ran for approximately 11 cycles and employed TRBV1-TRBV30 forward primers alongside a C-beta reverse primer. TCRdb processed the multiplex PCR reads anew with MiXCR; each CDR3 protein has one entry. The sample shows more than 150,000 distinct CDR3 sequences, over 45% of them seen only once. The sample comes from a study of tumor-infiltrating lymphocytes in primary liver carcinoma. Germline V gene lookup returns CDR1 GTSNPN and CDR2 SVGIG (reference sequence). V dropped 4 bases and J dropped 0 bases, with 4 bases sitting between them. This CDR3 comprises 11 residues. Out of unsorted whole blood came the blood RNA, and germline DNA was extracted as well.

The material sequenced was peripheral blood. The chain has TRBV30 and TRBJ2-7; no firm D call. This clonotype was sampled from a man aged 40-49 years with primary liver carcinoma and hepatitis B virus infection. As DNA, the CDR3 is TGTGCCTGGATGGGCTCCTACGAGCAGTACTTC. This translates into CAWMGSYEQYF.